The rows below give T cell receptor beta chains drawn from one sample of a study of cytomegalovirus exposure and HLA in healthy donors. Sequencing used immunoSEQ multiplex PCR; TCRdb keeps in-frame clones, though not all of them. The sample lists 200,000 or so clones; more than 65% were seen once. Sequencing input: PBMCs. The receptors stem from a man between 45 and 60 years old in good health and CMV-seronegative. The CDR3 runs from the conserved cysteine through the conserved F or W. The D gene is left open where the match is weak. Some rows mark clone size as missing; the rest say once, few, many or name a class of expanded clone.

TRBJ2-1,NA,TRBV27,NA,TGTGCCAGCAGTTTATCATTGGGGCTAGGTGCCTACAATGAGCAGTTCTTC,CASSLSLGLGAYNEQFF
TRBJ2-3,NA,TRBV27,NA,TGTGCCAGCAGTTTGGCTAGCACAGATACGCAGTATTTT,CASSLASTDTQYF
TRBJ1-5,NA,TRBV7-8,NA,TGTGCCAGCAGCTTAGAGGGGTTTTATAGCAATCAGCCCCAGCATTTT,CASSLEGFYSNQPQHF
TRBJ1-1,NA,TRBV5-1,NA,TGCGCCAGCAGCAGCGAATCAGGGTTCACTGAAGCTTTCTTT,CASSSESGFTEAFF
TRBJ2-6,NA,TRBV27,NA,TGTGCCAGCAGCGGAGACAGCAACGTCCTGACTTTC,CASSGDSNVLTF
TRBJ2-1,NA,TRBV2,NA,TGTGCCAGCAGTTCCCAGGGGATCTATGAGCAGTTCTTC,CASSSQGIYEQFF
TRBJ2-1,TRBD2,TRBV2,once,TGTGCCAGCAGTGACACTAGCGGGAGGACCAATGAGCAGTTCTTC,CASSDTSGRTNEQFF
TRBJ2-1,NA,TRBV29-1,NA,TGCAGCACTTGGGGGGCTAGCGGAGGGAATGAGCAGTTCTTC,CSTWGASGGNEQFF
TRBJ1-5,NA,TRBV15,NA,TGTGCCACCAGCGGTTCCTATAGCAATCAGCCCCAGCATTTT,CATSGSYSNQPQHF
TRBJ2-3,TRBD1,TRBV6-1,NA,TGTGCCAGCAGTGCCGACAGGGCCTGGGGCACAGATACGCAGTATTTT,CASSADRAWGTDTQYF